The source of this TCR beta chain is a study of shared T cell receptors in the human thymus. Here immunoSEQ multiplex PCR was the method, and the copy in TCRdb shows in-frame clones only, minus some. The sample carries about 500,000 clones, 70% to 80% recorded once. CDR1 and CDR2 from the germline V gene are MGHDK and SYGVNS. The germline V and J ends were trimmed by 1 base and 0 bases, with 15 bases remaining between them. This CDR3 spans 17 amino acids. Another study also made use of these data, one on human thymus T cells. That report notes: V and J genes seemed to be used with bias in thymic and blood repertoires. Thymic repertoires from unrelated individuals overlapped highly, related research reported.

This receptor was identified in a boy under two years old with a congenital heart defect. The J gene is TRBJ1-1, the V gene TRBV25-1; D is unresolved. The sequencing sample was made of thymocytes. The CDR3 sequence: CASSESGSYYMNTEAFF. DNA for the CDR3: TGTGCCAGCAGTGAATCAGGCAGTTATTACATGAACACTGAAGCTTTCTTT.